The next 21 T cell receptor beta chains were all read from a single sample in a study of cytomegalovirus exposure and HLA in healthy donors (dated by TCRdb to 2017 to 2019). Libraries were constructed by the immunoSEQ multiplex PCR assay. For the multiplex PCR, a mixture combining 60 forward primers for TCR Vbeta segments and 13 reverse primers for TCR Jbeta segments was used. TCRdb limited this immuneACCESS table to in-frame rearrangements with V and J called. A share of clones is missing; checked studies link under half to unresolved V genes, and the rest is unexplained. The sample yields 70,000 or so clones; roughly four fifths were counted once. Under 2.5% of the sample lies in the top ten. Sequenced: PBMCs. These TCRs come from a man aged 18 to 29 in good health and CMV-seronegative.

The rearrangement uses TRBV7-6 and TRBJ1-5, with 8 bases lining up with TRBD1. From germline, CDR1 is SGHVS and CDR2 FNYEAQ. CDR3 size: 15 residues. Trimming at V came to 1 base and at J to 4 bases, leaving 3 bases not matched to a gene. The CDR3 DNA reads TGTGCCAGCAGCTTAGGGACAGGGAAAAATCAGCCCCAGCATTTT. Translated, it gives CASSLGTGKNQPQHF.

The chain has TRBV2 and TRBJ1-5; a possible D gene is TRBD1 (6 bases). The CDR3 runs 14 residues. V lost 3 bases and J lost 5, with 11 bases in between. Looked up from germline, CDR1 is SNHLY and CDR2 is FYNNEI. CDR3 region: CASSDRDNHQPQHF. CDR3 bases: TGTGCCAGCAGTGATAGGGACAATCATCAGCCCCAGCATTTT.

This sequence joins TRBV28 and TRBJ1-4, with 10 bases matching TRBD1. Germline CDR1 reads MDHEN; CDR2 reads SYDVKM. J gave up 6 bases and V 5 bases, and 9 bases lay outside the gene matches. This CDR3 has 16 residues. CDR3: CASSPLTGTGDEKLFF. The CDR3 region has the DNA TGTGCCAGCAGTCCACTAACCGGGACAGGGGATGAAAAACTGTTTTTT.

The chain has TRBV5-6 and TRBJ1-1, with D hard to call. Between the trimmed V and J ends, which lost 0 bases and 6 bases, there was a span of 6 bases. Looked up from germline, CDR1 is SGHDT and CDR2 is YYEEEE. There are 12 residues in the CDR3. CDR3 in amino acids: CASSLGRAEAFF. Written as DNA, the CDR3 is TGTGCCAGCAGCTTGGGACGGGCTGAAGCTTTCTTT.

Written as DNA, the CDR3 is TGTGCCAGCAGTTTCGGGGGTTGGGTATCGAACACCGGGGAGCTGTTTTTT. Residues: CASSFGGWVSNTGELFF. The chain couples TRBV28 to TRBJ2-2; possible D gene TRBD2, 6 bases. In germline, CDR1 is MDHEN, CDR2 SYDVKM. This CDR3 is 17 amino acids long. V shed 3 bases and J shed 0 bases, with 14 bases lying between them.

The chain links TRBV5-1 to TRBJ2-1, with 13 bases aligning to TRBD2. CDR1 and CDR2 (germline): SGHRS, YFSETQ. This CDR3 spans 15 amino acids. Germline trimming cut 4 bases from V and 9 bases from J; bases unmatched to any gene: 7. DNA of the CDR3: TGCGCCAGCAGCACAGGACTAGCGGGGGTTCTTGAGCAGTTCTTC. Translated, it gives CASSTGLAGVLEQFF.

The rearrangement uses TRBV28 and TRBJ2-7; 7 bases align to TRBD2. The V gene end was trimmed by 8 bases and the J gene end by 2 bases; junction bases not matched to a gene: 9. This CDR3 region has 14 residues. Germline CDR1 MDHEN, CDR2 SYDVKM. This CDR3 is CASLGGAGAYEQYF. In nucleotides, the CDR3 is TGTGCCAGCTTGGGAGGGGCGGGGGCCTACGAGCAGTACTTC.

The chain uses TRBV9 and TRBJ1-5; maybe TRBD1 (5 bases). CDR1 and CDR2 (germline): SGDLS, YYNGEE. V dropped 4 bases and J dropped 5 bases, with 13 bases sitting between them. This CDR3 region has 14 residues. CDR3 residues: CASSPHGADQPQHF. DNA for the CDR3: TGTGCCAGCAGCCCCCATGGGGCGGATCAGCCCCAGCATTTT.

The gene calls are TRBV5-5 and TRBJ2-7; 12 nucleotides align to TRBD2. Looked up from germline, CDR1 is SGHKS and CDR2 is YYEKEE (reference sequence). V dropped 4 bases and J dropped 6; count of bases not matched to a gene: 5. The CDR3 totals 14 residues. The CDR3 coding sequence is TGTGCCAGCAGCCGGACTAGCGGGAAAGGCGAGCAGTACTTC. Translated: CASSRTSGKGEQYF.

The CDR3, as DNA: TGTGCCAGCAATGCCGACAGGGGGTACGAGCAGTACTTC. Protein product: CASNADRGYEQYF. The chain combines TRBV6-5 with TRBJ2-7, with 9 bases matching TRBD1. V trimming: 7 bases; J trimming: 4 bases; junction bases outside the gene matches: 5. CDR1 is MNHEY and CDR2 is SVGAGI in the germline V gene. This CDR3 is 13 amino acids long.

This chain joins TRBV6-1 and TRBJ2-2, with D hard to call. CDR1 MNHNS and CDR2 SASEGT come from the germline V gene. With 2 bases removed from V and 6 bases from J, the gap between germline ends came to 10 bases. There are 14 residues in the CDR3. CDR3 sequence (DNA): TGTGCCAGCAGTGAACGGGTATCGGCCGGGGAGCTGTTTTTT. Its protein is CASSERVSAGELFF.

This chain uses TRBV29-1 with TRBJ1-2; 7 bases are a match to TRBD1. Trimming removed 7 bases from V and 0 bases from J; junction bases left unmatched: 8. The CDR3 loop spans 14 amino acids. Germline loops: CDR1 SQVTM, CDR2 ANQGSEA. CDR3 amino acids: CSAAAGGANYGYTF. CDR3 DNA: TGCAGCGCCGCTGCAGGGGGAGCTAACTATGGCTACACCTTC.

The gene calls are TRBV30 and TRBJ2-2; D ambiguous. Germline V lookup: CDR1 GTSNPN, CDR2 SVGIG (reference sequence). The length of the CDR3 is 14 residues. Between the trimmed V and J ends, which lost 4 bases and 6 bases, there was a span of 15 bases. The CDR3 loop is CAWKAKRGAGELFF. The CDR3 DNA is TGTGCCTGGAAGGCTAAGAGAGGTGCCGGGGAGCTGTTTTTT.

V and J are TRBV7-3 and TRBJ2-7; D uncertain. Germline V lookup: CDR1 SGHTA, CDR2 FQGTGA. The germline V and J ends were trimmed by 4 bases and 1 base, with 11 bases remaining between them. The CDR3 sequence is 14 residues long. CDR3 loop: CASSSHPVSYEQYF. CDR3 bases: TGTGCCAGCAGCTCACATCCAGTTTCCTACGAGCAGTACTTC.

DNA of the CDR3: TGTGCCAGCAGTTGGACAGGGAGCCTTCAAGAGACCCAGTACTTC. Translating it yields CASSWTGSLQETQYF. This chain uses TRBV7-2 with TRBJ2-5; 8 nucleotides match TRBD1. The ends lost 6 bases at V and 2 bases at J; junction bases unmatched: 8. Germline V lookup: CDR1 SGHTA, CDR2 FQGNSA. The CDR3 is made up of 15 amino acids.

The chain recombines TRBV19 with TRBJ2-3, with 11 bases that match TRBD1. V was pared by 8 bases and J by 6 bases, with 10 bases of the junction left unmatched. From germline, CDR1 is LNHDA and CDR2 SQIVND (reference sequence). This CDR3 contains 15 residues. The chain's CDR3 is CASGPGTGGYDTQYF. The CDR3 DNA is TGTGCCAGTGGCCCGGGGACAGGGGGTTACGATACGCAGTATTTT.

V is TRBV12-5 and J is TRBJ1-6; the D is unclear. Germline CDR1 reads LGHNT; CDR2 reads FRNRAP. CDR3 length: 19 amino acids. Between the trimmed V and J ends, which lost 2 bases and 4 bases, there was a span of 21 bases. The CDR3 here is CASGLSPWSYSLYNSPLHF. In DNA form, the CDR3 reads TGTGCTAGTGGTTTGTCCCCCTGGTCGTACAGCCTGTATAATTCACCCCTCCACTTT.

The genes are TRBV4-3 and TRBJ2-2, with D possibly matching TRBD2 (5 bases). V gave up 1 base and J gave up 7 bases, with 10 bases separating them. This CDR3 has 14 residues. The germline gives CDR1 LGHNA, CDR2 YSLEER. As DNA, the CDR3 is TGCGCCAGCAGCCAAGCAGGAGGCAACGGGGAGCTGTTTTTT. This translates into CASSQAGGNGELFF.

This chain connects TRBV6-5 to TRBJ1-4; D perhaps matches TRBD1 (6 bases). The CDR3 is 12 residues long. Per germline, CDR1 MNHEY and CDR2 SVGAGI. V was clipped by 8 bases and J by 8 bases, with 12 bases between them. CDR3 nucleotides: TGTGCCAGCCGAAGGGGGGGGGAAAAACTGTTTTTT. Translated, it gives CASRRGGEKLFF.

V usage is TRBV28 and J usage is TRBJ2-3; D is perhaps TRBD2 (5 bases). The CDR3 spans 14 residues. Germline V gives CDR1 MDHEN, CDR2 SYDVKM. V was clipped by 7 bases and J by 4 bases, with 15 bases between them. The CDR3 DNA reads TGTGCCAGCACCCTAGGGAGCTCAGCAGATACGCAGTATTTT. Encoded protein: CASTLGSSADTQYF.

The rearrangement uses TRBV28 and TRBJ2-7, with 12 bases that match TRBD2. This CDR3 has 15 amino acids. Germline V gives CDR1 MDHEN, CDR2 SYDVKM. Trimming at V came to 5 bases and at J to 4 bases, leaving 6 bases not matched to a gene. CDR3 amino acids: CASSAGLAGLYEQYF. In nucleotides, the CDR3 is TGTGCCAGCAGTGCCGGACTAGCGGGGTTATACGAGCAGTACTTC.